These 3 T cell receptor beta chains share one sample of origin, sequenced in a study of blood T cell repertoires in COVID-19 (TCRdb year 2020). Library construction relied on the immunoSEQ multiplex PCR assay. This immuneACCESS table, as held by TCRdb, lists in-frame sequences with V and J called but not all clones. Of the missing ones, under half trace to an unresolved V gene in checked studies; the others have no known cause. The sample table contains about 95,000 clones; only one count was recorded for more than 75% of them. The biggest ten clones account for roughly a sixth of the sample. The source material was peripheral blood. Source of these receptors: a human donor in a cohort sampled during active COVID-19.

This sequence joins TRBV21-1 and TRBJ2-2; TRBD1 reflects the table's D call only, with no check against the DNA. TRBV21-1 is a pseudogene. The CDR3 has 13 amino acids. The CDR3 nucleotides read TGTGCCAGCCCCGGGACAGCGGGCGGGGAGCTGTTTTTT. Its protein is CASPGTAGGELFF.

V is TRBV11-2 and J is TRBJ1-1; no clear D gene. The CDR3 totals 14 residues. V was pared by 1 base and J by 4 bases, with 10 bases between. Looked up from germline, CDR1 is SGHAT and CDR2 is FQNNGV. CDR3 residues: CASSLGGGSTEAFF. CDR3 sequence (DNA): TGTGCCAGCAGCTTAGGGGGAGGCAGCACTGAAGCTTTCTTT.

Written as DNA, the CDR3 is TGTGCCAGCAGCGCCCACAGGGGGCGCAGATCTGGAAACACCATATATTTT. Protein sequence: CASSAHRGRRSGNTIYF. This chain uses TRBV2 with TRBJ1-3; 9 bases line up with TRBD1. Germline V gene lookup returns CDR1 SNHLY and CDR2 FYNNEI. The CDR3 covers 17 residues. Trimming removed 6 bases from V and 1 base from J; junction bases left unmatched: 10.